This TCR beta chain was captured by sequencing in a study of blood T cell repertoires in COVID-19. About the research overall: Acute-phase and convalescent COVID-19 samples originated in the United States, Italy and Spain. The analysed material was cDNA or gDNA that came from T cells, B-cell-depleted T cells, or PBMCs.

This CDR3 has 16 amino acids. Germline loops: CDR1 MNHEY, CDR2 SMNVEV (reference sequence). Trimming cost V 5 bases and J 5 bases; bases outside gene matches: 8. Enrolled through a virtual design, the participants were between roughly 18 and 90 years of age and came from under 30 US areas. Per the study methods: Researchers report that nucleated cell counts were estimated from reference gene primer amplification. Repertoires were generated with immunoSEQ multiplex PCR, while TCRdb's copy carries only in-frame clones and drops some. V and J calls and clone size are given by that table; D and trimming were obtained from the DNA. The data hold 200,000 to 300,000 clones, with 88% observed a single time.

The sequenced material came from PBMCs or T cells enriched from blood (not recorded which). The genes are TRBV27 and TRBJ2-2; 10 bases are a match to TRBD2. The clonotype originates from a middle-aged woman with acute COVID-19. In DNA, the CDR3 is TGTGCCAGCAGTGCAGCGGGGGGGCCTAGGACCGGGGAGCTGTTTTTT. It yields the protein CASSAAGGPRTGELFF.